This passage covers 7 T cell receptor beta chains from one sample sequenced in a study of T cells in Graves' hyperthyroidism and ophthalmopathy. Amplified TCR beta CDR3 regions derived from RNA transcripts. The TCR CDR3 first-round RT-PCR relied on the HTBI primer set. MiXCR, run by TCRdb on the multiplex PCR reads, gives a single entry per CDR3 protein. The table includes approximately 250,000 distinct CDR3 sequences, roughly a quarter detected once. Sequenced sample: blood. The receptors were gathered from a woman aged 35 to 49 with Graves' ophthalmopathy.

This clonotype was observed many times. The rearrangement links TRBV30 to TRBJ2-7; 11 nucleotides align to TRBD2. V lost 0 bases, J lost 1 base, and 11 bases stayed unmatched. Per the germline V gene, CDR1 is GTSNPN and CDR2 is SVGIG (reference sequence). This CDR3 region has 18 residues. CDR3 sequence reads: CAWSVKTSGRITSYEQYF. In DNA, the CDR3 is TGTGCCTGGAGTGTAAAAACTAGCGGGAGAATAACGTCCTACGAGCAGTACTTC.

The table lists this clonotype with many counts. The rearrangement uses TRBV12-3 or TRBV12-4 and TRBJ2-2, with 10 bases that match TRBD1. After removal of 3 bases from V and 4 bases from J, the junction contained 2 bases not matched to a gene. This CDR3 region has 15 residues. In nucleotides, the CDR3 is TGTGCCAGCAGTTTTGGACAGGGGGGCACCGGGGAGCTGTTTTTT. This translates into CASSFGQGGTGELFF.

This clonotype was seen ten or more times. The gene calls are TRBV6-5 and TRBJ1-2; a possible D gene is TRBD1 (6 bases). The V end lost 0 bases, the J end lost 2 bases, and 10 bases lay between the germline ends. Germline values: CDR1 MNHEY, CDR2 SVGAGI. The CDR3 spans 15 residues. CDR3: CASSYSGGENYGYTF. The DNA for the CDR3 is TGTGCCAGCAGTTACTCGGGGGGCGAGAACTATGGCTACACCTTC.

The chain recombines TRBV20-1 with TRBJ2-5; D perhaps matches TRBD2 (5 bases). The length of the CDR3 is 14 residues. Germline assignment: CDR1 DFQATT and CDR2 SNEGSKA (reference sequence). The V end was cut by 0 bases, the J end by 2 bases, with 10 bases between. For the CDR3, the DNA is TGCAGTGCTAGAGATTTCGGGGTACAAGAGACCCAGTACTTC. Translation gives CSARDFGVQETQYF.

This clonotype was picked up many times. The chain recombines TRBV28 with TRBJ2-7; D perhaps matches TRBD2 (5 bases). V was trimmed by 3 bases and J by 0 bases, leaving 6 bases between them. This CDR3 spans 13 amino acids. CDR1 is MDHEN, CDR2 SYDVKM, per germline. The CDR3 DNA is TGTGCCAGCAGTTTCGGGGACTCCTACGAGCAGTACTTC. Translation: CASSFGDSYEQYF.

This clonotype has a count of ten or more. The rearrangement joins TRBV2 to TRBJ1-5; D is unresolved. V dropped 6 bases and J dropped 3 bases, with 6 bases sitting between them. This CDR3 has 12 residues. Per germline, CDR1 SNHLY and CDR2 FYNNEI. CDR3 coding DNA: TGTGCCAGCAGGTATTACAATCAGCCCCAGCATTTT. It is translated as CASRYYNQPQHF.

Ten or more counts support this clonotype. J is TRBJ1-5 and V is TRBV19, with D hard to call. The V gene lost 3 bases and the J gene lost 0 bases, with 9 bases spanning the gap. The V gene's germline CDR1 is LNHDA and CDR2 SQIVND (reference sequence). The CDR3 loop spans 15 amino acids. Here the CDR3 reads CASSMSQFSNQPQHF. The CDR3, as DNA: TGTGCCAGTAGTATGTCCCAGTTTAGCAATCAGCCCCAGCATTTT.